This entry describes one T cell receptor (beta chain). This entry comes from a study of T cell repertoires in cytomegalovirus infection. The wider study: Public signatures in TCR beta pointed to CMV infection and matching HLA type.

In germline, CDR1 is SEHNR, CDR2 FQNEAQ (reference sequence). V gave up 6 bases and J gave up 2 bases; unmatched junction bases: 7. The CDR3 extends over 16 amino acids. TCRdb re-analysed the reads in MiXCR, keeping a single row per CDR3 protein. In the table there are about 530,000 distinct CDR3 sequences, 26% of which are singletons. The sequenced material came from PBMCs. The V and J genes are TRBV7-9 and TRBJ2-5; 12 bases are shared with TRBD2. This TCR was recovered from a human donor in good health (CMV status not recorded). Some clones in this sample may be carry-over from other donors' samples. CDR3 in DNA: TGTGCCAGCAGTTTACGACTAGCGGGGGAACAAGAGACCCAGTACTTC. It is translated as CASSLRLAGEQETQYF.